The 22 T cell receptor beta chains below all came from one sample that was sequenced in a study of identical twins (TCRdb year 2016). The library relied on 5' RACE. Instrument on record: Illumina HiSeq 2000. The public reads were quality trimmed at Q25 with fastp and then assembled into clones with MiXCR by TCRdb, keeping productive beta chains. Rows with a matching CDR3 protein are joined into one entry that keeps the most common DNA and genes. This sample comprises 410,000 or so distinct CDR3 sequences, around 18% of them detected only once. The top ten hold less than 15% of the sample. The specimen sequenced was naive T cells sorted from blood. The cell subset or site tag for this specimen amounts to: cells isolated with a human naive T-cell isolation kit. These receptors originate from a man aged 45 to 65 in good health.

This clonotype showed up just a few times. The chain is built from TRBV5-5 and TRBJ2-3, with 9 positions matching TRBD1. The germline gives CDR1 SGHKS, CDR2 YYEKEE (reference sequence). The trim removed 1 base at V and 3 bases at J, leaving 6 bases unmatched. CDR3 length: 16 amino acids. The CDR3 region is CASSLRDRVVTDTQYF. The CDR3 nucleotides read TGTGCCAGCAGCTTGAGGGACAGGGTAGTAACAGATACGCAGTATTTT.

The V gene is TRBV12-3 or TRBV12-4, the J gene TRBJ2-7, with 14 positions matching TRBD2. The CDR3 sequence is 18 residues long. V gave up 3 bases and J gave up 0 bases; unmatched junction bases: 7. Written as DNA, the CDR3 is TGTGCCAGCAGTTTTCCGGGACTAGCGGGGGCCTACTCCTACGAGCAGTACTTC. Amino acids: CASSFPGLAGAYSYEQYF.

This rearrangement joins TRBV20-1 to TRBJ2-7; 8 bases map to TRBD2. The CDR3 has 13 amino acids. V was pared by 6 bases and J by 2 bases, with 6 bases of the junction left unmatched. Per the germline V gene, CDR1 is DFQATT and CDR2 is SNEGSKA (reference sequence). Here the CDR3 reads CSALAGITYEQYF. CDR3 coding DNA: TGCAGTGCGTTAGCGGGAATAACCTACGAGCAGTACTTC.

The chain employs TRBV6-2 or TRBV6-3 and TRBJ2-7, with D possibly TRBD1 on 5 matching bases. CDR3 size: 16 residues. V lost 0 bases to trimming and J lost 3 bases, with 15 bases between them. Germline V lookup: CDR1 MNHEY, CDR2 SVGEGT. DNA of the CDR3: TGTGCCAGCAGTTACTCTTTGATGCAGGGAAACTACGAGCAGTACTTC. Its protein is CASSYSLMQGNYEQYF.

In nucleotides, the CDR3 is TGTGCCAGCAACCAACAGGGGGCCGGAATGTACGAGCAGTACTTC. It specifies CASNQQGAGMYEQYF. This sequence joins TRBV5-4 and TRBJ2-7; 9 bases are a match to TRBD1. The CDR3 covers 15 residues. Germline CDR1 reads SGHNT; CDR2 reads YYREEE (reference sequence). Trimming removed 6 bases from V and 4 bases from J; junction bases left unmatched: 11.

This clonotype was counted between two and nine times. The CDR3 protein is CASSLDQGGHEQYF. Here the CDR3 DNA reads TGTGCCAGCAGCTTAGATCAAGGGGGCCACGAGCAGTACTTC. V gene TRBV11-2 combines with J gene TRBJ2-7; 7 bases line up with TRBD1. The germline V gene encodes CDR1 SGHAT and CDR2 FQNNGV. The CDR3 consists of 14 residues. Trimming took 0 bases from V and 5 from J; bases not matched to a gene: 4.

The V call is TRBV19, the J call TRBJ2-5; no reliable D call. The germline CDR1 and CDR2 sequences are LNHDA and SQIVND (reference sequence). This CDR3 contains 13 residues. V was shortened by 5 bases and J by 2 bases, with 9 bases between the two germline ends. CDR3 DNA: TGTGCCAGTAGTCGCCCTCAACAAGAGACCCAGTACTTC. This encodes CASSRPQQETQYF.

This clonotype was detected only a few times. The chain recombines TRBV7-8 with TRBJ1-1; no clear D. Germline assignment: CDR1 SGHVS and CDR2 FQNEAQ. The V end lost 1 base, the J end lost 8 bases, and 8 bases lay between the germline ends. This CDR3 is 12 amino acids long. This CDR3 is CASSLGVVEAFF. In DNA form, the CDR3 reads TGTGCCAGCAGCTTAGGGGTGGTAGAAGCTTTCTTT. The full variable domain, in which reference TRBV7-8 and TRBJ1-1 provide the parts outside the CDR3, is GAGVSQSPRYKVAKRGQDVALRCDPISGHVSLFWYQQALGQGPEFLTYFQNEAQLDKSGLPSDRFFAERPEGSVSTLKIQRTQQEDSAVYLCASSLGVVEAFFGQGTRLTVV.

The chain links TRBV4-3 to TRBJ2-1; 13 bases agree with TRBD2. Germline CDR1 LGHNA, CDR2 YSLEER. The CDR3 loop spans 19 amino acids. J was trimmed by 7 bases and V by 3 bases; bases with no gene match: 15. CDR3 nucleotides: TGCGCCAGCAGCCAGAGGGAAAGGGAACTAGCGGGGGGGTTGAATGAGCAGTTCTTC. This sequence encodes CASSQRERELAGGLNEQFF.

This chain joins TRBV20-1 and TRBJ2-7, with a possible D match to TRBD1 (6 bases). This CDR3 has 12 amino acids. Per germline, CDR1 DFQATT and CDR2 SNEGSKA (reference sequence). The V and J ends lost 4 bases and 7 bases respectively, with 14 bases between them. DNA for the CDR3: TGCAGTGCTACGGACAGCCCGGGGGAGCAGTACTTC. Protein sequence: CSATDSPGEQYF.

Only a few counts were recorded for this clonotype. The chain carries TRBV10-3 and TRBJ1-6, with D hard to call. The germline V and J ends were trimmed by 0 bases and 8 bases, with 5 bases remaining between them. The germline V gene encodes CDR1 ENHRY and CDR2 SYGVKD. This CDR3 is built from 13 residues. The DNA of the CDR3 is TGTGCCATCAGTGAGTCAGAGGATTCACCCCTCCACTTT. Protein sequence: CAISESEDSPLHF.

This clonotype was observed a handful of times. The chain employs TRBV27 and TRBJ2-2; D is uncertain. CDR1 is MNHEY, CDR2 SMNVEV, per germline (reference sequence). Trimming took 3 bases from V and 1 from J, leaving 9 bases between them. This CDR3 has 15 residues. The DNA of the CDR3 is TGTGCCAGCAGTTTTTCGACGGGGAACACCGGGGAGCTGTTTTTT. Amino acid sequence: CASSFSTGNTGELFF.

Many counts were recorded for this clonotype. This sequence joins TRBV7-9 and TRBJ2-5; D might be TRBD1 or TRBD2, each matching 5 bases. This CDR3 has 14 amino acids. CDR1 SEHNR and CDR2 FQNEAQ come from the germline V gene (reference sequence). Deletions cut 0 bases from V and 1 base from J, with 6 bases between. In DNA form, the CDR3 reads TGTGCCAGCAGCTTAGCGGGGACCCAAGAGACCCAGTACTTC. It encodes CASSLAGTQETQYF.

In this sample, this clonotype turned up many times. J is TRBJ2-2 and V is TRBV5-1; TRBD2 might be the D (5 bases). This CDR3 comprises 14 residues. V lost 4 bases to trimming and J lost 5 bases, with 12 bases between them. CDR1 is SGHRS, CDR2 YFSETQ, per germline. The CDR3: CASSARTQTGELFF. In DNA, the CDR3 is TGCGCCAGCAGCGCCAGGACTCAGACCGGGGAGCTGTTTTTT.

The chain combines TRBV6-2 or TRBV6-3 with TRBJ2-4; no reliable D call. Germline CDR1 MNHEY, CDR2 SVGEGT. V gave up 5 bases and J gave up 6 bases, with 5 bases separating them. The CDR3 extends over 11 amino acids. CDR3 nucleotide sequence: TGTGCCAGCAGTAGAGGAAACATTCAGTACTTC. It translates to CASSRGNIQYF.

This clonotype was found many times. The rearrangement joins TRBV19 to TRBJ1-1, with 7 bases identical to TRBD1. The CDR3 loop spans 14 amino acids. Per the germline V gene, CDR1 is LNHDA and CDR2 is SQIVND (reference sequence). With V trimmed by 7 bases and J by 7 bases, 12 bases remained unmatched. The CDR3 spells CASTPLHQGGEAFF. The CDR3 nucleotides are TGTGCCAGTACCCCACTCCATCAGGGGGGTGAAGCTTTCTTT. Full variable domain (missing parts from reference TRBV19 and TRBJ1-1): DGGITQSPKYLFRKEGQNVTLSCEQNLNHDAMYWYRQDPGQGLRLIYYSQIVNDFQKGDIAEGYSVSREKKESFPLTVTSAQKNPTAFYLCASTPLHQGGEAFFGQGTRLTVV.

This clonotype occurred many times. The CDR3 region has the DNA TGCGCCAGCAGCCAAGATCAGCCCGCGAGCTCCTACAATGAGCAGTTCTTC. Residues: CASSQDQPASSYNEQFF. The V gene is TRBV4-1, the J gene TRBJ2-1; D ambiguous. In germline, CDR1 is MGHRA, CDR2 YSYEKL. This CDR3 spans 17 amino acids. Trimming removed 0 bases from V and 0 bases from J, with 12 bases in between.

This chain connects TRBV9 to TRBJ2-3; 7 bases match TRBD1. This CDR3 has 14 amino acids. Germline CDR1 is SGDLS and CDR2 is YYNGEE. V lost 3 bases, J lost 1 base, and 2 bases stayed unmatched. CDR3 loop: CASSETGGTDTQYF. DNA of the CDR3: TGTGCCAGCAGCGAAACAGGGGGCACAGATACGCAGTATTTT.

This clonotype was recorded many times. The chain combines TRBV15 with TRBJ2-3, with D maybe TRBD1 (5 bases). The CDR3 has 15 amino acids. Germline assignment: CDR1 LNHNV and CDR2 YYDKDF (reference sequence). Trimming took off 1 base at V and 4 bases at J, with 12 bases between the two ends. The CDR3 sequence: CATSRVWGASDTQYF. CDR3 sequence (DNA): TGTGCCACCAGCAGAGTTTGGGGCGCATCAGATACGCAGTATTTT.

At least ten counts were recorded for this clonotype. This chain links TRBV5-1 with TRBJ1-1; D uncertain. The V end lost 5 bases, the J end lost 7 bases, and 18 bases lay between the germline ends. The CDR3 is 14 amino acids. Germline V CDR1 and CDR2: SGHRS, YFSETQ. The CDR3 nucleotides are TGCGCCAGCAGGCGGGAACCAGGATTTCTTGAAGCTTTCTTT. Its protein is CASRREPGFLEAFF.

This clonotype came up a few times. CDR3 sequence reads: CASSYQAVYEQYF. DNA for the CDR3: TGTGCCAGCAGTTACCAGGCAGTCTACGAGCAGTACTTC. The gene calls are TRBV6-2 or TRBV6-3 and TRBJ2-7; D uncertain. V gave up 2 bases and J gave up 3 bases, with 8 bases separating them. CDR3 length: 13 amino acids. Germline V gene sequence: CDR1 MNHEY, CDR2 SVGEGT.

The chain combines TRBV7-2 with TRBJ2-7; no firm D call. This CDR3 comprises 15 residues. Germline assignment: CDR1 SGHTA and CDR2 FQGNSA. V was clipped by 0 bases and J by 5 bases, with 14 bases between them. CDR3 residues: CASSLAGITFDEQYF. The CDR3 DNA reads TGTGCCAGCAGCTTAGCGGGGATCACCTTCGACGAGCAGTACTTC.